The sequence of this T cell receptor (beta chain) was determined in a study of CD8 T cells in ankylosing spondylitis. TCRdb re-called the 5' RACE reads through MiXCR, storing one row per CDR3 protein. Of about 800,000 distinct CDR3 sequences listed, about 10% were seen once; the top ten hold 0.51%. Germline lookup yields CDR1 LGHNA and CDR2 YNFKEQ. With 1 base removed from V and 1 base from J, the gap between germline ends came to 7 bases. CDR3 length: 14 residues. As for this clonotype: Its cognate antigen is unknown.

Study results and caveats: It appeared that ankylosing spondylitis blood was characterized by a TCR beta motif of roughly 8 highly homologous variants.

The V and J genes are TRBV4-2 and TRBJ1-1; D is uncertain. The receptor's source is a male donor with ankylosing spondylitis. The source material was blood, either unsorted or a sorted T cell fraction (not recorded which). The CDR3 protein is CASSQVQENTEAFF. The DNA for the CDR3 is TGTGCCAGCAGCCAAGTCCAAGAGAACACTGAAGCTTTCTTT.